This T cell receptor beta chain was recorded in a study of blood T cell repertoires in COVID-19. For the study at large: From the United States, Italy and Spain came samples of acute and convalescent COVID-19. Sample material is recorded as cDNA or gDNA derived from T cells, B-cell-depleted T cells, or PBMCs.

In the authors' methods: Nucleated cell counts were estimated from reference gene primer amplification. Clones were read by immunoSEQ multiplex PCR, and TCRdb kept only the in-frame ones, dropping some. The V and J calls and clone size were taken over from that table, and D and trimming were inferred from the DNA. The data contain 60,000 to 80,000 clones, 65% to 90% of them seen just once; the ten biggest clones take up less than 30%. Germline V gene lookup returns CDR1 LGHDT and CDR2 YNNKEL (reference sequence). The CDR3 length is 16 residues. The V gene lost 4 bases and the J gene lost 0 bases, with 10 bases spanning the gap.

Input material: peripheral blood. The sequence was obtained from a man aged 50-60 years with acute or convalescent COVID-19. The chain uses TRBV3-1 (or the pseudogene TRBV3-2) and TRBJ1-6, with D maybe TRBD1 (5 bases). CDR3 region: CASSPTASSYNSPLHF. The CDR3 coding sequence is TGTGCCAGCAGCCCGACAGCGAGCTCCTATAATTCACCCCTCCACTTT.